The clone carrying this T cell receptor (beta chain) occurred a few times. What it binds is not known. All patients were mismatch repair deficient, assessed by either PCR or immunohistochemistry. A few pembrolizumab responders had their TCRs sequenced. Sequenced by immunoSEQ multiplex PCR; TCRdb stores in-frame clones only, minus some. The table has roughly 49,000 clones, 77% seen once. The source of the sample is a study of PD-1 blockade in mismatch repair-deficient tumors. The study's findings and limits: Tumor-resident clones, often undetectable pretreatment in blood, expanded then contracted after pembrolizumab.

The germline gives CDR1 SGHAT, CDR2 FQNNGV. This CDR3 comprises 17 residues. V lost 0 bases, J lost 2 bases, and 17 bases lay in between. This specimen consisted of PBMCs, obtained before pembrolizumab treatment. The receptor's source is an adult with mismatch repair-deficient cancer. The chain links TRBV11-2 to TRBJ2-7; unclear D gene. The CDR3, as DNA: TGTGCCAGCAGCTTAGACCTCGCCTCGGACGTCCCCTACGAGCAGTACTTC. Residues: CASSLDLASDVPYEQYF.